This T cell receptor (beta chain) was profiled in a study of cytomegalovirus exposure and HLA in healthy donors. Trimming took 7 bases from V and 10 from J; bases not matched to a gene: 8. Germline V CDR1 and CDR2: MNHEY, SVGAGI. CDR3 length: 14 residues. A multiplex PCR was run with 60 Vbeta primers and 13 Jbeta primers. Sequenced by immunoSEQ multiplex PCR; TCRdb stores in-frame clones only, minus some. The sample holds over 100,000 clones, about 83% seen once. Whole-study results and caveats: Some segments of the V type, notably TRBV6-2 and TRBV6-3, were excluded as indistinguishable. As was reported, the classifier diagnosed cytomegalovirus status with high specificity and sensitivity.

In the case of this clone: Its specificity is unknown.

This TCR came from a female donor in good health and CMV-seronegative. The genes are TRBV6-5 and TRBJ1-6; the match to TRBD1 covers 9 bases. The sample was PBMCs. DNA of the CDR3: TGTGCCAGCACTAAGGGACAGGGAGGCTCACCCCTCCACTTT. Its protein is CASTKGQGGSPLHF.